The rows below give T cell receptor beta chains drawn from one sample of a study of blood T cell repertoires in COVID-19. TCRdb's copy holds only in-frame clones and misses some; the assay was immunoSEQ multiplex PCR. The sample yields 470,000 or so clones, 80% to 90% seen once. The specimen sequenced was peripheral blood. These receptors were taken from a woman under 40 with acute or convalescent COVID-19. Each CDR3 is given with its conserved first and last residue. D genes are given only for firm matches. Rows give clone size only sometimes, using once, few, many, or a class for an expanded clone.

>-|TRBV27|TRBD1|TRBJ2-4
CASTVDRAQNIQYF
TGTGCCAGCACCGTCGACAGGGCACAAAACATTCAGTACTTC
>few|TRBV4-2|TRBD2|TRBJ2-3
CASSRQAVDSGGAAQYF
TGTGCCAGCAGCCGGCAGGCGGTCGATAGCGGGGGGGCCGCGCAGTATTTT
>-|TRBV27|TRBD1|TRBJ2-7
CASKRDRGSYEQYF
TGTGCCAGCAAACGGGACAGGGGATCCTACGAGCAGTACTTC
>-|TRBV24-1|-|TRBJ2-1
CATSDLFTKTYNEQFF
TGTGCCACCAGTGATTTATTTACTAAAACGTACAATGAGCAGTTCTTC
>-|TRBV12-3/TRBV12-4|-|TRBJ2-1
CASMRGTREQFF
TGTGCCAGTATGCGGGGAACCCGTGAGCAGTTCTTC
>-|TRBV15|-|TRBJ1-1
CATSRDRGGTEAFF
TGTGCCACCAGCAGAGATCGGGGGGGCACTGAAGCTTTCTTT
>-|TRBV6-6|-|TRBJ1-2
CASSEGGTYGYTF
TGTGCCAGCAGTGAGGGGGGGACCTATGGCTACACCTTC
>-|TRBV11-2|TRBD2|TRBJ2-1
CASSSPIGRGSYNEQFF
TGTGCCAGCAGCTCCCCAATTGGGCGGGGGTCCTACAATGAGCAGTTCTTC
>-|TRBV5-1|-|TRBJ2-7
CASSSQQGSLYEQYF
TGCGCCAGCAGCTCTCAACAGGGAAGTCTCTACGAGCAGTACTTC
>-|TRBV25-1|TRBD1|TRBJ1-2
CARGTGNYGYTF
TGTGCCAGGGGGACAGGGAACTATGGCTACACCTTC
>-|TRBV2|TRBD1|TRBJ1-1
CASAGQMTTEAFF
TGTGCCAGCGCGGGACAGATGACCACTGAAGCTTTCTTT
>-|TRBV7-9|TRBD1|TRBJ2-2
CASSLQTGSFTGELFF
TGTGCCAGCAGCCTTCAGACAGGGTCGTTCACCGGGGAGCTGTTTTTT
>-|TRBV29-1|-|TRBJ2-3
CSGETGTDTQYF
TGCAGCGGTGAAACAGGGACAGATACGCAGTATTTT
>-|TRBV14|-|TRBJ1-2
CASSQLSGYGYTF
TGTGCCAGCAGCCAACTAAGTGGCTATGGCTACACCTTC
>-|TRBV3-1/TRBV3-2|TRBD1|TRBJ2-7
CASSLGQGSEQYF
TGTGCCAGCAGCCTAGGACAGGGGAGCGAGCAGTACTTC
>-|TRBV7-8|-|TRBJ1-6
CASSLDRGSPLHF
TGTGCCAGCAGCTTGGATCGAGGGTCACCCCTCCACTTT
>-|TRBV4-1|-|TRBJ1-3
CASSQPPRERGNTIYF
TGCGCCAGCAGCCAACCACCACGGGAGCGTGGAAACACCATATATTTT